This paragraph covers one T cell receptor beta chain sequence. This clonotype was picked up many times. The antigen this receptor binds is unknown. Qualities for individual bases were not recorded, and no much larger clone is one base off. Library preparation was by 5' RACE. The sequencer was an Illumina MiSeq. Library preparation attached unique molecular identifiers to individual cDNA molecules for quantitative, reproducible TCR counting. On the study's bioinformatics: Samples had a median of roughly 100,000 TCRs, with a range from about 23,224 to 750,000. The Decombinator software suite was used to annotate V, J and CDR3 in the TCR reads. To make PS versus PT1 abundance plots, every sample was subsampled to the same number of TCRs (28,000). Expanded TCRs were defined as absent before sensitization and observed at least eight times at the 2-week time point. TCRdb cleaned the public reads at Q25 with fastp, built clones with MiXCR and kept in-frame beta chains. All rows with the same CDR3 protein become a single entry with the most common DNA and genes. The V and J calls follow TCRdb's processing rather than the paper's. This sample lists 150,000 or so distinct CDR3 sequences; around 4% were detected once. The top ten clonotypes cover more than 1.2% of the sample.

These data originate in a study of human T cells and chemical hapten exposure (dated by TCRdb to about 2021). A note on the overall study: The libraries were sequenced as a pool, and the TCR yield per sample differed mostly because of small variations in library volumes within the pool. For every blood RNA sample, sequencing covered both the TCR alpha and TCR beta chains. In alopecia patients, the study followed how the peripheral blood TCR repertoire changed in vivo over primary and secondary sensitization to diphenylcyclopropenone (DPC), a hapten. The research as a whole found: Repeated subsampling changed both the strength of the expansion versus patch-test correlation and the threshold at which the correlation became significant. The number of TCRs above 1 in 1000 frequency did not change with DPC sensitization; there was no evidence of global repertoire structure alterations.

Total RNA was extracted from unfractionated whole blood that had been collected in Tempus Blood RNA tubes. Four or five healthy volunteers were used as TCR sequencing controls and were bled at day 0, 2 weeks and 6 weeks. Relative to germline, V is missing 3 bases and J is missing 5 bases, with 9 bases of the junction outside any gene match. From the cysteine through the phenylalanine, the CDR3 covers 15 amino acids. The only DNA kept is the CDR3, 45 bases in frame from the first base. CDR1 DFQATT and CDR2 SNEGSKA were looked up in the germline V gene (reference sequence). The rearrangement combines TRBV20-1 with TRBJ1-1; TRBD1 fits 10 bases in the junction. This receptor was taken from a female donor in good health. For the CDR3, the sequence is CSARILGQGNTEAFF. The nucleotide sequence reads as follows: TGCAGTGCTAGGATCCTGGGACAGGGGAATACTGAAGCTTTCTTT.